The clone carrying this T cell receptor beta chain was seen ten or more times. The sample comes from a study of regulatory T cells in long-lasting Graves disease. Both iRepertoire HTBI primers and Arm-PCR of CDR3 regions were used to build the TCR beta libraries. One entry per CDR3 protein, called by TCRdb with MiXCR from the multiplex PCR reads. The sample consists of about 290,000 distinct CDR3 sequences, 22% of them appearing once. Trimming cost V 3 bases and J 0 bases, with 12 bases left between them. This CDR3 has 17 amino acids. Germline CDR1 is MDHEN and CDR2 is SYDVKM. Time point denoted: persistent/refractory GD, antithyroid drugs over 5 years with positive TRAb. RNA extracted from PBMCs served as the sequencing template.

The gene calls are TRBV28 and TRBJ2-6, with D perhaps TRBD1 (5 bases). The TCR originated in a female donor with Graves disease. Sequences were derived from peripheral blood mononuclear cells (PBMCs), sampled when the disease was refractory, from a patient treated with antithyroid drugs. The CDR3 region is CASSLLPDSSGANVLTF. DNA for the CDR3: TGTGCCAGCAGTTTGCTACCCGACAGCTCTGGGGCCAACGTCCTGACTTTC.